A single sample is the source of the 27 T cell receptor beta chains below, sequenced in a study of T-cell memory formation after mild COVID-19. TCRdb used MiXCR to reprocess the 5' RACE reads, holding one entry per CDR3 protein. The table includes some 190,000 distinct CDR3 sequences, 16% detected once. What was sequenced was PBMCs or a T cell subset sorted from them (not recorded which). The receptors were sampled from an adult woman who had mild COVID-19 (a few samples of this study predate the infection). Cell type and time point are not known.

By share, this clonotype counts as medium-sized (0.01 to 0.1%). The chain combines TRBV5-1 with TRBJ2-7, with 7 bases lining up with TRBD1. The CDR3 contains 14 residues. V shed 4 bases, J shed 1 base, and the junction held 5 bases outside the gene matches. The germline CDR1 and CDR2 sequences are SGHRS and YFSETQ. The CDR3 nucleotides read TGCGCCAGCAGCCGTGAGGGACAGTCCTACGAGCAGTACTTC. This translates into CASSREGQSYEQYF.

This clonotype was detected many times. The rearrangement links TRBV10-3 to TRBJ2-5, with 11 positions matching TRBD2. Per germline, CDR1 ENHRY and CDR2 SYGVKD. CDR3 length equals 14 residues. V gave up 6 bases and J gave up 3 bases; unmatched junction bases: 3. CDR3 loop: CAISRLAGKETQYF. The CDR3 DNA reads as TGTGCCATCAGCCGACTAGCGGGGAAAGAGACCCAGTACTTC.

In its sample, this clonotype was seen many times. This chain joins TRBV7-3 and TRBJ2-1; 9 bases agree with TRBD1. The ends lost 2 bases at V and 4 bases at J; junction bases unmatched: 3. The germline V gene has CDR1 SGHTA and CDR2 FQGTGA. This CDR3 has 15 amino acids. Here the CDR3 DNA reads TGTGCCAGCAGCTTACTGGGACAGGGATACAATGAGCAGTTCTTC. Residues: CASSLLGQGYNEQFF. Using reference TRBV7-3 and TRBJ2-1 for the parts outside the CDR3, the full variable domain is GAGVSQTPSNKVTEKGKYVELRCDPISGHTALYWYRQSLGQGPEFLIYFQGTGAADDSGLPNDRFFAVRPEGSVSTLKIQRTERGDSAVYLCASSLLGQGYNEQFFGPGTRLTVL.

This clonotype was detected many times. The rearrangement joins TRBV29-1 to TRBJ2-1; no reliable D call. Germline loops: CDR1 SQVTM, CDR2 ANQGSEA. V lost 5 bases and J 5 bases, leaving 16 bases between the germline ends. This CDR3 region has 14 residues. The CDR3 spells CSVPTWVRDNEQFF. The CDR3 region has the DNA TGCAGCGTTCCGACTTGGGTTCGCGACAATGAGCAGTTCTTC.

The table lists this clonotype with a count of one. The chain combines TRBV2 with TRBJ1-2; 11 nucleotides agree with TRBD1. CDR3 length: 13 residues. The trim removed 8 bases at V and 4 bases at J, leaving 3 bases unmatched. Germline V gene lookup returns CDR1 SNHLY and CDR2 FYNNEI. The CDR3 DNA reads as TGTGCCAGCCGGACAGGGGGCGGCTATGGCTACACCTTC. Amino acid sequence: CASRTGGGYGYTF.

The V gene is TRBV2, the J gene TRBJ2-1, with TRBD2 matching 9 bases. Germline CDR1 reads SNHLY; CDR2 reads FYNNEI. CDR3 length: 15 residues. Trimming at V came to 6 bases and at J to 3 bases, leaving 6 bases not matched to a gene. CDR3 sequence: CASRLEAGGYNEQFF. CDR3 in DNA: TGTGCCAGCAGACTGGAAGCGGGAGGCTACAATGAGCAGTTCTTC.

A few counts support this clonotype. The chain has TRBV6-5 and TRBJ2-7; no clear D. Germline V CDR1 and CDR2: MNHEY, SVGAGI. This CDR3 comprises 13 residues. Deletions cut 6 bases from V and 0 bases from J, with 9 bases between. CDR3 in amino acids: CASRSNPSYEQYF. For the CDR3, the DNA is TGTGCCAGCAGGTCAAACCCCTCCTACGAGCAGTACTTC.

The chain recombines TRBV2 with TRBJ1-2, with D hard to call. Trimming took off 6 bases at V and 4 bases at J, with 12 bases between the two ends. This CDR3 is 13 amino acids long. Germline V gene lookup returns CDR1 SNHLY and CDR2 FYNNEI. The CDR3 sequence is CASRQTFSYGYTF. The CDR3 DNA reads as TGTGCCAGCAGACAGACCTTTTCCTATGGCTACACCTTC.

The chain links TRBV6-5 to TRBJ2-3, with TRBD2 identical over 9 bases. V was clipped by 9 bases and J by 6 bases; unmatched bases: 7. CDR1 and CDR2 from the germline V gene are MNHEY and SVGAGI. The CDR3 length is 13 residues. The CDR3 loop is CASLLAGTDTQYF. Here the CDR3 DNA reads TGTGCCAGTTTGCTAGCGGGAACGGATACGCAGTATTTT.

This chain connects TRBV5-6 to TRBJ2-4; TRBD2 agrees at 7 bases. The CDR3 is made up of 12 amino acids. Trimming at V came to 4 bases and at J to 9 bases, leaving 4 bases not matched to a gene. Germline V gene sequence: CDR1 SGHDT, CDR2 YYEEEE. In DNA form, the CDR3 reads TGTGCCAGCAGCCCGGGGGGAGTCATTCAGTACTTC. It yields the protein CASSPGGVIQYF. Using reference TRBV5-6 and TRBJ2-4 for the parts outside the CDR3, the full variable domain is DAGVTQSPTHLIKTRGQQVTLRCSPKSGHDTVSWYQQALGQGPQFIFQYYEEEERQRGNFPDRFSGHQFPNYSSELNVNALLLGDSALYLCASSPGGVIQYFGAGTRLSVL.

J is TRBJ2-4 and V is TRBV6-2 or TRBV6-3; tentative D call: TRBD2 (6 bases). From germline, CDR1 is MNHEY and CDR2 SVGEGT. Trimming pared 2 bases from V and 3 bases from J, leaving 8 bases between. The CDR3 contains 14 residues. CDR3 amino acids: CASSYGGNKNIQYF. CDR3 coding DNA: TGTGCCAGCAGTTACGGCGGGAACAAAAACATTCAGTACTTC.

The sample holds a few counts of this clonotype. This chain links TRBV5-6 with TRBJ2-1; D not certain. The germline V and J ends were trimmed by 4 bases and 0 bases, with 14 bases remaining between them. The CDR3 totals 16 residues. Germline V gene lookup returns CDR1 SGHDT and CDR2 YYEEEE. The CDR3 DNA sequence: TGTGCCAGCAGCACCGGTAGCCGAAACTCCTACAATGAGCAGTTCTTC. Protein product: CASSTGSRNSYNEQFF.

A note on this clonotype: The junction shows a germline mismatch at one end, possibly a read error. The chain's CDR3 is CPSSPQRQQGGNTEAFF. CDR3 in DNA: TGTCCCAGCTCACCTCAGAGGCAACAGGGAGGGAACACTGAAGCTTTCTTT. The gene calls are TRBV18 and TRBJ1-1; D is perhaps TRBD1 (6 bases). Germline CDR1 reads KGHSH; CDR2 reads LQKENI. This CDR3 spans 17 amino acids.

This clonotype was seen only a few times. V and J are TRBV6-2 or TRBV6-3 and TRBJ2-2; D gene ambiguous. The V and J ends lost 5 bases and 9 bases respectively, with 10 bases between them. CDR3 length: 12 amino acids. CDR1 is MNHEY and CDR2 is SVGEGT in the germline V gene. The CDR3 bases are TGTGCCAGCAGTCCAGCTCCCCGGGAGCTGTTTTTT. The encoded protein is CASSPAPRELFF.

This clonotype turned up a few times. This chain uses TRBV9 with TRBJ2-6, with 11 bases matching TRBD1. V lost 4 bases and J lost 0; bases outside the gene matches: 6. The CDR3 length is 18 residues. Germline values: CDR1 SGDLS, CDR2 YYNGEE. The CDR3 region is CASSPGTGGGSGANVLTF. CDR3 DNA sequence: TGTGCCAGCAGCCCTGGGACAGGGGGAGGCTCTGGGGCCAACGTCCTGACTTTC.

This clonotype was found once. The chain links TRBV4-1 to TRBJ1-5, with D perhaps matching TRBD1 (5 bases). The length of the CDR3 is 15 residues. The germline V gene has CDR1 MGHRA and CDR2 YSYEKL. V lost 1 base and J 0 bases, leaving 7 bases between the germline ends. CDR3 amino acids: CASSQVGVSNQPQHF. CDR3 DNA sequence: TGCGCCAGCAGCCAAGTGGGGGTTAGCAATCAGCCCCAGCATTTT.

The chain couples TRBV19 to TRBJ1-1, with 8 bases fitting TRBD1. With V trimmed by 5 bases and J by 1 base, 0 bases remained unmatched. The CDR3 runs to 13 residues. Germline V CDR1 and CDR2: LNHDA, SQIVND (reference sequence). In nucleotides, the CDR3 is TGTGCCAGTAGTGACAGGGGGAACACTGAAGCTTTCTTT. This gives the protein CASSDRGNTEAFF.

The J gene is TRBJ2-5, the V gene TRBV5-6; D gene unclear. Germline loops: CDR1 SGHDT, CDR2 YYEEEE. This CDR3 spans 14 amino acids. Trimming removed 1 base at V and 2 bases at J, with 9 bases between. CDR3 loop: CASSLSMKQETQYF. The DNA of the CDR3 is TGTGCCAGCAGCTTGAGCATGAAGCAAGAGACCCAGTACTTC. Full variable domain (rest looked up from reference TRBV5-6 and TRBJ2-5): DAGVTQSPTHLIKTRGQQVTLRCSPKSGHDTVSWYQQALGQGPQFIFQYYEEEERQRGNFPDRFSGHQFPNYSSELNVNALLLGDSALYLCASSLSMKQETQYFGPGTRLLVL.

The chain links TRBV4-1 to TRBJ1-5; no firm D call. The V end lost 4 bases, the J end lost 0 bases, and 10 bases lay between the germline ends. Germline lookup yields CDR1 MGHRA and CDR2 YSYEKL. This CDR3 is 15 amino acids long. CDR3 in DNA: TGCGCCAGCAGCCGACCTGGCTATAGCAATCAGCCCCAGCATTTT. Its protein is CASSRPGYSNQPQHF.

The chain recombines TRBV20-1 with TRBJ2-1; a possible D gene is TRBD2 (5 bases). The germline CDR1 and CDR2 sequences are DFQATT and SNEGSKA (reference sequence). CDR3 size: 15 residues. The V and J ends lost 3 bases and 9 bases respectively, with 21 bases between them. The CDR3 is CSARKEARSSGEQFF. CDR3 nucleotide sequence: TGCAGTGCTAGGAAGGAGGCGAGGAGTTCTGGTGAGCAGTTCTTC.

This clonotype has just a few counts. This sequence joins TRBV20-1 and TRBJ2-3, with D tentatively TRBD2 (6 bases). Germline V lookup: CDR1 DFQATT, CDR2 SNEGSKA (reference sequence). The CDR3 extends over 14 amino acids. V was pared by 3 bases and J by 4 bases, with 14 bases between. The CDR3 DNA reads TGCAGTGCTAGGGTCCCGTGGGGGGCAGATACGCAGTATTTT. This sequence encodes CSARVPWGADTQYF.

This rearrangement joins TRBV20-1 to TRBJ2-3; 16 positions match TRBD2. Per the germline V gene, CDR1 is DFQATT and CDR2 is SNEGSKA (reference sequence). There are 18 residues in the CDR3. V lost 1 base and J lost 3; bases outside the gene matches: 7. CDR3 protein: CSARAPGLAGGNTDTQYF. The CDR3 DNA sequence: TGCAGTGCTAGAGCTCCGGGACTAGCGGGGGGGAATACAGATACGCAGTATTTT.

The J gene is TRBJ2-7, the V gene TRBV3-1, with 8 nucleotides matching TRBD2. Germline values: CDR1 LGHDT, CDR2 YNNKEL (reference sequence). V was pared by 1 base and J by 6 bases, with 5 bases of the junction left unmatched. The CDR3 is 14 residues long. The CDR3 region is CASSQGGGLVEQYF. DNA for the CDR3: TGTGCCAGCAGCCAAGGCGGGGGGCTGGTCGAGCAGTACTTC.

V gene TRBV9 combines with J gene TRBJ2-7; TRBD1 might be the D (6 bases). V was shortened by 3 bases and J by 5 bases, with 18 bases between the two germline ends. CDR3 size: 15 residues. Germline V CDR1 and CDR2: SGDLS, YYNGEE. Here the CDR3 reads CASSALPGHWDEQYF. CDR3 bases: TGTGCCAGCAGCGCCTTACCGGGACACTGGGACGAGCAGTACTTC. The whole variable domain, filled in from reference TRBV9 and TRBJ2-7, reads DSGVTQTPKHLITATGQRVTLRCSPRSGDLSVYWYQQSLDQGLQFLIQYYNGEERAKGNILERFSAQQFPDLHSELNLSSLELGDSALYFCASSALPGHWDEQYFGPGTRLTVT.

This clonotype has only a few counts. The chain combines TRBV5-1 with TRBJ2-5, with D perhaps given as TRBD1 or TRBD2 (5 bases each). In germline, CDR1 is SGHRS, CDR2 YFSETQ. This CDR3 region has 14 residues. Between the trimmed V and J ends, which lost 4 bases and 2 bases, there was a span of 12 bases. CDR3 in DNA: TGCGCCAGCAGCGGGGGTCGTAGTCAAGAGACCCAGTACTTC. This gives the protein CASSGGRSQETQYF.

This clonotype was seen a few times. This sequence joins TRBV9 and TRBJ2-3, with 8 bases matching TRBD2. The CDR3 has 14 amino acids. The J segment lost 5 bases and the V segment lost 1 base, leaving 3 bases of the junction unmatched. Germline V gives CDR1 SGDLS, CDR2 YYNGEE. As DNA, the CDR3 is TGTGCCAGCAGCGTAACCCGGGGGGGAGATACGCAGTATTTT. Encoded protein: CASSVTRGGDTQYF. The variable domain in full, completed from reference TRBV9 and TRBJ2-3, reads DSGVTQTPKHLITATGQRVTLRCSPRSGDLSVYWYQQSLDQGLQFLIQYYNGEERAKGNILERFSAQQFPDLHSELNLSSLELGDSALYFCASSVTRGGDTQYFGPGTRLTVL.

The chain uses TRBV20-1 and TRBJ1-2; unclear D gene. The CDR3 runs to 9 residues. Germline V lookup: CDR1 DFQATT, CDR2 SNEGSKA (reference sequence). The V end lost 4 bases, the J end lost 8 bases, and 5 bases lay between the germline ends. CDR3 DNA sequence: TGCAGTGCTATTGAGGGCTACACCTTC. Translation gives CSAIEGYTF.